Presented here are 9 T cell receptor beta chains from one specimen sequenced in a study of vaccination effects on CD4 cells after COVID-19. Only in-frame clones appear in the TCRdb table, and some are missing; sequencing was by immunoSEQ multiplex PCR. The sample carries 15,000 or so clones, less than 85% recorded once. Viral peptide pools were used in the ViraFEST assay to expand antigen-specific CD4+ T cells, and sequencing came afterward. CD4+ T cells were isolated after 10 days of culture. Documented for the person is a PCR-confirmed SARS-CoV-2 infection occurring between March and December 2020. BNT162b2 vaccine or mRNA-1273 vaccine was given to participants in two doses. No antigens are known for them. This specimen consisted of CD4+ T cells from PBMCs cultured with SARS-CoV-2 spike peptides, obtained after COVID-19 vaccination. These receptors were obtained from a human donor who had a prior SARS-CoV-2 infection.

V gene TRBV15 combines with J gene TRBJ2-3; D is perhaps TRBD2 (6 bases). The CDR3 runs 15 residues. The V gene lost 8 bases and the J gene lost 9 bases, with 24 bases spanning the gap. Germline CDR1 is LNHNV and CDR2 is YYDKDF (reference sequence). In DNA form, the CDR3 reads TGTGCCACCGTAGAGGGTTTGGCTACGGGAGACACGCAGTATTTT. It specifies CATVEGLATGDTQYF.

The rearrangement links TRBV5-1 to TRBJ2-5; D is ambiguous. Trimming left V 0 bases short and J 0 bases short, with 6 bases between. CDR1 is SGHRS and CDR2 is YFSETQ in the germline V gene. This CDR3 contains 14 residues. As DNA, the CDR3 is TGCGCCAGCAGCTTGGCCGTCAACCAAGAGACCCAGTACTTC. Translated, it gives CASSLAVNQETQYF. Using reference TRBV5-1 and TRBJ2-5 for the parts outside the CDR3, the full variable domain is KAGVTQTPRYLIKTRGQQVTLSCSPISGHRSVSWYQQTPGQGLQFLFEYFSETQRNKGNFPGRFSGRQFSNSRSEMNVSTLELGDSALYLCASSLAVNQETQYFGPGTRLLVL.

This clone has a single count. This sequence joins TRBV6-2 or TRBV6-3 and TRBJ2-7; D call uncertain. With 2 bases removed from V and 2 bases from J, the gap between germline ends came to 13 bases. This CDR3 is built from 15 residues. CDR1 and CDR2 from the germline V gene are MNHEY and SVGEGT. DNA for the CDR3: TGTGCCAGCAGTTACCCCGACAAGTCTACCTACGAGCAGTACTTC. As protein: CASSYPDKSTYEQYF.

CDR3 sequence: CSARGDLQFF. For the CDR3, the DNA is TGCAGTGCTAGAGGAGACCTGCAGTTCTTC. V usage is TRBV20-1 and J usage is TRBJ2-1, with D uncertain. Germline V CDR1 and CDR2: DFQATT, SNEGSKA (reference sequence). Trimming pared 1 base from V and 12 bases from J, leaving 7 bases between. This CDR3 spans 10 amino acids.

The V and J genes are TRBV9 and TRBJ2-4; possible D gene TRBD2, 7 bases. V was pared by 0 bases and J by 6 bases, with 10 bases between. CDR1 is SGDLS, CDR2 YYNGEE, per germline. CDR3 length equals 14 residues. This CDR3 is CASSVEGGGNIQYF. The CDR3 DNA reads TGTGCCAGCAGCGTAGAGGGAGGGGGAAACATTCAGTACTTC.

The chain couples TRBV12-5 to TRBJ1-6; D uncertain. Germline V lookup: CDR1 LGHNT, CDR2 FRNRAP. CDR3 length equals 13 residues. V lost 1 base to trimming and J lost 7 bases, with 5 bases between them. For the CDR3, the DNA is TGTGCTAGTGGTTTGGGGCGAAATTCACCCCTCCACTTT. Its translation: CASGLGRNSPLHF. The full variable domain, with the rest looked up from reference TRBV12-5 and TRBJ1-6, is DARVTQTPRHKVTEMGQEVTMRCQPILGHNTVFWYRQTMMQGLELLAYFRNRAPLDDSGMPKDRFSAEMPDATLATLKIQPSEPRDSAVYFCASGLGRNSPLHFGNGTRLTVT.

This chain joins TRBV27 and TRBJ1-5; D unclear. The V gene's germline CDR1 is MNHEY and CDR2 SMNVEV (reference sequence). Trimming cost V 0 bases and J 7 bases, with 13 bases left between them. This CDR3 has 15 amino acids. CDR3 sequence: CASSLSMRAPQPQHF. The CDR3 bases are TGTGCCAGCAGTTTATCGATGCGGGCCCCGCAGCCCCAGCATTTT.

V gene TRBV9 combines with J gene TRBJ2-3; 7 bases line up with TRBD2. CDR3 length equals 13 residues. The germline V gene encodes CDR1 SGDLS and CDR2 YYNGEE. V was pared by 0 bases and J by 9 bases, with 4 bases of the junction left unmatched. CDR3 residues: CASSVDSSGTQYF. The CDR3 DNA reads as TGTGCCAGCAGCGTAGATTCTAGCGGAACGCAGTATTTT.

This clone is a singleton in its sample. The chain uses TRBV29-1 and TRBJ2-3; perhaps D is TRBD1 or TRBD2 (5 bases each). CDR3 length: 14 amino acids. CDR1 is SQVTM, CDR2 ANQGSEA, per germline. Trimming removed 7 bases at V and 1 base at J, with 15 bases between. CDR3 nucleotides: TGCAGCGCAACCGGGACCCCGGGCACAGATACGCAGTATTTT. It yields the protein CSATGTPGTDTQYF.